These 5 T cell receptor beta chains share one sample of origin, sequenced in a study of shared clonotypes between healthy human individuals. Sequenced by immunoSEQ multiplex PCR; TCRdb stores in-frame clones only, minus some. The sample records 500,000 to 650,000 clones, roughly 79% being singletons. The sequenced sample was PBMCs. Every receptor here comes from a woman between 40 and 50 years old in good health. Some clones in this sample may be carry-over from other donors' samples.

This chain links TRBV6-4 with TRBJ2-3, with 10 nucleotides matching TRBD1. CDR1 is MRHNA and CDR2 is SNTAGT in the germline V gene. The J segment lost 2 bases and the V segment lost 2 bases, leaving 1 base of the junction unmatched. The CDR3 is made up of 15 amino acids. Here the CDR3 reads CASSDGTGDTDTQYF. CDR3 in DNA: TGTGCCAGCAGTGACGGGACAGGGGACACAGATACGCAGTATTTT.

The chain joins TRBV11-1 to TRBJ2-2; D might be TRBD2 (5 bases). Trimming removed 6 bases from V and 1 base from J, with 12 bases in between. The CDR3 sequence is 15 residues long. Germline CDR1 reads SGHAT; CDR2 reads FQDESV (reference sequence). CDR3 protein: CASRPGFGNTGELFF. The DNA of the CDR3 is TGTGCCAGCAGACCGGGGTTCGGGAACACCGGGGAGCTGTTTTTT. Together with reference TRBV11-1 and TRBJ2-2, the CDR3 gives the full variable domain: EAEVAQSPRYKITEKSQAVAFWCDPISGHATLYWYRQILGQGPELLVQFQDESVVDDSQLPKDRFSAERLKGVDSTLKIQPAELGDSAMYLCASRPGFGNTGELFFGEGSRLTVL.

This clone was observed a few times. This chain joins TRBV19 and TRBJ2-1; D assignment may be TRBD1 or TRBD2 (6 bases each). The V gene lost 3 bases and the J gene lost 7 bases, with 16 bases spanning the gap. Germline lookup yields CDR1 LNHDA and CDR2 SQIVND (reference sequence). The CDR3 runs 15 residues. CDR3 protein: CASSMGRGGFNEQFF. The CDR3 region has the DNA TGTGCCAGTAGTATGGGCAGGGGAGGTTTTAATGAGCAGTTCTTC. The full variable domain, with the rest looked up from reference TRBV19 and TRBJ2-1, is DGGITQSPKYLFRKEGQNVTLSCEQNLNHDAMYWYRQDPGQGLRLIYYSQIVNDFQKGDIAEGYSVSREKKESFPLTVTSAQKNPTAFYLCASSMGRGGFNEQFFGPGTRLTVL.

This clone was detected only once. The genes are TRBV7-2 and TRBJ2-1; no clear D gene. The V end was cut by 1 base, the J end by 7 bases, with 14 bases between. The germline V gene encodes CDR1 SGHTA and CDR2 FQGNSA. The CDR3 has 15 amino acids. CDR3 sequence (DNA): TGTGCCAGCAGCTTAGACCGAACCCAGGTTAATGAGCAGTTCTTC. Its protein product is CASSLDRTQVNEQFF. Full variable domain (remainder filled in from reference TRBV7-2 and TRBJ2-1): GAGVSQSPSNKVTEKGKDVELRCDPISGHTALYWYRQSLGQGLEFLIYFQGNSAPDKSGLPSDRFSAERTGGSVSTLTIQRTQQEDSAVYLCASSLDRTQVNEQFFGPGTRLTVL.

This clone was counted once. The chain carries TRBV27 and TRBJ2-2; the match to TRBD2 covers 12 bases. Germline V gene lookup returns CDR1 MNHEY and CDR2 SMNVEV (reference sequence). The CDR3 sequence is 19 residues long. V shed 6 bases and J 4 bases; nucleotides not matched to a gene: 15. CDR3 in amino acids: CASSNRLAGGPSGTGELFF. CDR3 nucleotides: TGTGCCAGCAGCAACCGGCTAGCGGGAGGGCCCTCAGGCACCGGGGAGCTGTTTTTT.